The 24 T cell receptor beta chains in this list originate from one sample, sequenced in a study of sequential checkpoint blockade in melanoma (dated by TCRdb to between 2018 and 2020). Receptors were amplified or captured by the immunoSEQ multiplex PCR assay. TCRdb carries this immuneACCESS record with in-frame sequences only. Its versions omit some clonotypes, under half of them owing to an unresolved V gene in the studies checked, with the rest unexplained. A total of under 6,000 clones appear in this sample, about 31% of them only once. The ten largest account for roughly 11% of the sample. The treatment or condition label of this sample denotes: randomized to nivolumab then ipilimumab (arm A) or the reverse (arm B). The specimen comprised tumor tissue (inferred from file names), sampled from a patient given nivolumab and ipilimumab in sequence. All receptors come from a human donor with melanoma.

This clone was detected only a few times. The rearrangement links TRBV11-3 to TRBJ1-4; unclear D gene. The CDR3 sequence is 16 residues long. CDR1 and CDR2 (germline): SGHNT, YENEEA. V was cut by 5 bases and J by 4 bases, with 17 bases left in between. This CDR3 is CASSPGVGLFNEKLFF. The CDR3 DNA reads as TGTGCCAGCAGCCCCGGGGTGGGGTTGTTTAATGAAAAACTGTTTTTT.

The V and J genes are TRBV19 and TRBJ2-5, with D possibly being TRBD1 (6 bases). The CDR3 loop spans 13 amino acids. V lost 8 bases and J lost 4, with 14 bases in between. Germline CDR1 is LNHDA and CDR2 is SQIVND (reference sequence). The CDR3 region has the DNA TGTGCCAGTGGGGGACAAAGAGGAGAGACCCAGTACTTC. This gives the protein CASGGQRGETQYF.

The chain is built from TRBV28 and TRBJ2-5; D is perhaps TRBD2 (6 bases). V shed 5 bases and J shed 9 bases, with 22 bases lying between them. The germline V gene has CDR1 MDHEN and CDR2 SYDVKM. The CDR3 totals 15 residues. The CDR3 DNA is TGTGCCAGCAGTCCTTCCGTTAGGGGACGCGGGGCCCAGTACTTC. Protein: CASSPSVRGRGAQYF.

The genes are TRBV28 and TRBJ1-5; perhaps TRBD1 as D (5 bases). The CDR3 loop spans 14 amino acids. V lost 3 bases and J 11 bases, leaving 17 bases between the germline ends. The germline gives CDR1 MDHEN, CDR2 SYDVKM. The CDR3 reads CASSLLISDITQHF. As DNA, the CDR3 is TGTGCCAGCAGTTTGTTAATTTCGGACATTACCCAGCATTTT.

Details on this clone: A junction boundary mismatches the germline segment, possibly from a read error. The genes are TRBV6-8 and TRBJ1-2; possibly TRBD1 for D (5 bases). Germline CDR1 MNHGY, CDR2 SAAAGT. The CDR3 is 15 residues long. Written as DNA, the CDR3 is TGTGCCAGCAGTGACTCGGGACTTAGGGGTTTTGGCTACACCTTC. This codes for CASSDSGLRGFGYTF.

The chain is built from TRBV5-1 and TRBJ2-1; D perhaps matches TRBD1 (5 bases). This CDR3 is built from 14 residues. Germline V gene lookup returns CDR1 SGHRS and CDR2 YFSETQ. V lost 1 base, J lost 4 bases, and 9 bases lay in between. The CDR3 DNA reads TGCGCCAGCAGCTTGCAAGACAGTTACAATGAGCAGTTCTTC. Translation: CASSLQDSYNEQFF.

This clone is classed as large (0.1 to 1%). CDR3 DNA: TGCAGCGTTGAAGTTGGGTCCAATGAGCAGTTCTTC. This gives the protein CSVEVGSNEQFF. The rearrangement joins TRBV29-1 to TRBJ2-1; D uncertain. Germline V CDR1 and CDR2: SQVTM, ANQGSEA. CDR3 length: 12 residues. The germline V and J ends were trimmed by 1 base and 6 bases, with 7 bases remaining between them.

CDR3 amino acids: CASGNRGYSNQPQHF. Written as DNA, the CDR3 is TGTGCCAGCGGGAACAGGGGGTATAGCAATCAGCCCCAGCATTTT. V gene TRBV28 combines with J gene TRBJ1-5; 8 nucleotides agree with TRBD1. With V trimmed by 8 bases and J by 0 bases, 6 bases remained unmatched. Germline V gene lookup returns CDR1 MDHEN and CDR2 SYDVKM. This CDR3 comprises 15 residues.

This clone came up a few times. The chain recombines TRBV28 with TRBJ1-4; 8 positions agree with TRBD1. The germline V gene has CDR1 MDHEN and CDR2 SYDVKM. The V gene end was trimmed by 3 bases and the J gene end by 4 bases; junction bases not matched to a gene: 1. This CDR3 has 14 amino acids. CDR3 amino acids: CASSFTGGNEKLFF. The CDR3, as DNA: TGTGCCAGCAGTTTTACAGGGGGTAATGAAAAACTGTTTTTT.

This clone is classed as large. The V gene is TRBV11-3, the J gene TRBJ2-2; TRBD1 is a possible D gene (6 bases). Germline V gives CDR1 SGHNT, CDR2 YENEEA. This CDR3 is built from 17 residues. V lost 4 bases, J lost 2 bases, and 17 bases lay in between. In DNA form, the CDR3 reads TGTGCCAGCAGCTCACCTCTGAGACAGGACAACACCGGGGAGCTGTTTTTT. Its protein product is CASSSPLRQDNTGELFF.

The CDR3 region has the DNA TGTGCCAGCAGCCAAGAGGGACTAGCGGGAGTCTTGGGGTACAATGAGCAGTTCTTC. Residues: CASSQEGLAGVLGYNEQFF. The chain joins TRBV14 to TRBJ2-1, with 14 bases matching TRBD2. CDR1 and CDR2 (germline): SGHDN, FVKESK. V shed 0 bases, J shed 4 bases, and the junction held 8 bases outside the gene matches. The CDR3 runs 19 residues.

This clone came up a few times. J is TRBJ1-4 and V is TRBV6-8; D is unclear. Germline V gene lookup returns CDR1 MNHGY and CDR2 SAAAGT. The V gene lost 0 bases and the J gene lost 8 bases, with 4 bases spanning the gap. The CDR3 contains 12 residues. CDR3 nucleotide sequence: TGTGCCAGCAGTTACTCGACCGAAAAACTGTTTTTT. It codes for CASSYSTEKLFF.

This chain connects TRBV28 to TRBJ1-1, with D possibly TRBD1 on 6 matching bases. The V gene lost 6 bases and the J gene lost 0 bases, with 14 bases spanning the gap. CDR1 is MDHEN and CDR2 is SYDVKM in the germline V gene. The CDR3 extends over 15 amino acids. The CDR3 DNA is TGTGCCAGCAGGACAGGCAGCCTAATGAACACTGAAGCTTTCTTT. Encoded protein: CASRTGSLMNTEAFF.

This clone was seen a handful of times. The chain has TRBV6-8 and TRBJ1-6; 9 bases match TRBD1. In germline, CDR1 is MNHGY, CDR2 SAAAGT. The V segment lost 0 bases and the J segment 10 bases; nucleotides outside the gene matches: 7. This CDR3 is 16 amino acids long. The CDR3 spells CASSYSRGQGSSPLHF. The CDR3 nucleotides are TGTGCCAGCAGTTACTCGAGGGGACAGGGTAGCTCACCCCTCCACTTT.

The chain recombines TRBV28 with TRBJ2-1, with 8 positions matching TRBD1. The germline V gene has CDR1 MDHEN and CDR2 SYDVKM. Unmatched junction bases numbered 15, after V lost 6 bases and J lost 8 bases. The length of the CDR3 is 16 residues. CDR3 region: CASSPRGAGGRYEQFF. The CDR3 bases are TGTGCCAGCAGCCCGAGAGGGGCAGGGGGCAGGTATGAGCAGTTCTTC.

This clone was seen more than once but under ten times. The V call is TRBV15, the J call TRBJ2-2; 8 nucleotides agree with TRBD1. The germline gives CDR1 LNHNV, CDR2 YYDKDF (reference sequence). V shed 2 bases and J 3 bases; nucleotides not matched to a gene: 5. The CDR3 spans 16 residues. The CDR3 coding sequence is TGTGCCACCAGCAGACACAGGGGGATCCACACCGGGGAGCTGTTTTTT. Protein sequence: CATSRHRGIHTGELFF.

The J gene is TRBJ2-7, the V gene TRBV6-8; no reliable D call. Trimming shortened V by 0 bases and J by 0 bases, and 12 bases separated the two germline ends. Germline CDR1 is MNHGY and CDR2 is SAAAGT. This CDR3 is built from 16 residues. Here the CDR3 reads CASSYSHISISYEQYF. CDR3 DNA: TGTGCCAGCAGTTACTCTCATATTTCTATCTCCTACGAGCAGTACTTC.

V gene TRBV11-1 combines with J gene TRBJ1-5, with 10 bases matching TRBD1. CDR1 is SGHAT, CDR2 FQDESV, per germline (reference sequence). Germline trimming cut 3 bases from V and 4 bases from J; bases unmatched to any gene: 0. The CDR3 sequence is 14 residues long. This CDR3 reads CASSLDRGNQPQHF. The DNA for the CDR3 is TGTGCCAGCAGCTTGGACAGGGGGAATCAGCCCCAGCATTTT. The full variable domain, in which reference TRBV11-1 and TRBJ1-5 provide the parts outside the CDR3, is EAEVAQSPRYKITEKSQAVAFWCDPISGHATLYWYRQILGQGPELLVQFQDESVVDDSQLPKDRFSAERLKGVDSTLKIQPAELGDSAMYLCASSLDRGNQPQHFGDGTRLSIL.

The V gene is TRBV5-1, the J gene TRBJ2-1; 7 bases are a match to TRBD2. Trimming took 0 bases from V and 3 from J; bases not matched to a gene: 6. Germline assignment: CDR1 SGHRS and CDR2 YFSETQ. This CDR3 contains 16 residues. CDR3 sequence (DNA): TGCGCCAGCAGCTTGGACGGGAGGTCCGACTACAATGAGCAGTTCTTC. Amino acids: CASSLDGRSDYNEQFF.

This clone has only a few counts. J is TRBJ1-1 and V is TRBV11-3; D is unclear. Germline CDR1 reads SGHNT; CDR2 reads YENEEA. The CDR3 loop spans 14 amino acids. V lost 5 bases to trimming and J lost 0 bases, with 10 bases between them. CDR3: CASSASGMNTEAFF. Written as DNA, the CDR3 is TGTGCCAGCAGCGCCTCCGGGATGAACACTGAAGCTTTCTTT.

This clone showed up just a few times. The chain uses TRBV7-7 and TRBJ1-1, with 8 positions matching TRBD1. Unmatched junction bases numbered 14, after V lost 5 bases and J lost 6 bases. The CDR3 spans 16 residues. Germline V CDR1 and CDR2: SSHAT, FNYEAQ (reference sequence). CDR3 sequence: CASSGPKGQAVSEAFF. DNA for the CDR3: TGTGCCAGCAGCGGCCCCAAGGGACAGGCAGTCTCTGAAGCTTTCTTT.

This clone was detected only a few times. This rearrangement joins TRBV28 to TRBJ2-5; 16 positions agree with TRBD2. This CDR3 has 23 amino acids. CDR1 and CDR2 from the germline V gene are MDHEN and SYDVKM. V was clipped by 3 bases and J by 2 bases; unmatched bases: 21. The CDR3 is CASSFSYAGTSGRAEAAQETQYF. As DNA, the CDR3 is TGTGCCAGCAGTTTTAGTTATGCTGGGACTAGCGGGAGGGCCGAGGCGGCACAAGAGACCCAGTACTTC. The entire variable domain, with the rest obtained from reference TRBV28 and TRBJ2-5, is as follows: DVKVTQSSRYLVKRTGEKVFLECVQDMDHENMFWYRQDPGLGLRLIYFSYDVKMKEKGDIPEGYSVSREKKERFSLILESASTNQTSMYLCASSFSYAGTSGRAEAAQETQYFGPGTRLLVL.

The chain links TRBV28 to TRBJ1-4; 8 positions match TRBD1. The CDR3 has 15 residues. The V and J ends lost 4 bases and 8 bases, in that order; junction bases with no gene match: 9. CDR1 and CDR2 (germline): MDHEN, SYDVKM. CDR3 coding DNA: TGTGCCAGCAGTTCCCGACAGGGGCGGATAGAAAAACTGTTTTTT. Its protein is CASSSRQGRIEKLFF. The entire variable domain, with the rest obtained from reference TRBV28 and TRBJ1-4, is as follows: DVKVTQSSRYLVKRTGEKVFLECVQDMDHENMFWYRQDPGLGLRLIYFSYDVKMKEKGDIPEGYSVSREKKERFSLILESASTNQTSMYLCASSSRQGRIEKLFFGSGTQLSVL.

The chain uses TRBV9 and TRBJ2-2; TRBD1 matches 8 bases. V lost 3 bases and J lost 1; bases outside the gene matches: 5. Per the germline V gene, CDR1 is SGDLS and CDR2 is YYNGEE. The CDR3 has 16 residues. DNA for the CDR3: TGTGCCAGCAGCGCTCGGACAGGGAGGAACACCGGGGAGCTGTTTTTT. It specifies CASSARTGRNTGELFF.